These T cell receptor beta chains were read from a single sample in a study of blood T cells in healthy people across ages. TCRdb ran MiXCR on the 5' RACE reads and lists one entry per CDR3 protein. The sample holds some 710,000 distinct CDR3 sequences; roughly 20% are singletons and the top ten take about 22%. Specimen: blood. The source of these receptors is an older man in good health. Each CDR3 is given with its conserved first and last residue. Fields, in order: J gene, D gene, CDR3 length, clone size, V gene, CDR3 protein, CDR3 DNA. A D gene is named only where the DNA matches it firmly. Some rows mark clone size as missing; the rest say once, few, many or name a class of expanded clone.

j_gene: TRBJ1-5
d_gene: TRBD1
len: 15
abundance: few
v_gene: TRBV27
CDR3aa: CASSSGTGAGEPQHF
CDR3nt: TGTGCCAGCAGTTCCGGGACAGGGGCAGGGGAGCCCCAGCATTTT

j_gene: TRBJ2-5
d_gene: TRBD1
len: 16
abundance: .
v_gene: TRBV9
CDR3aa: CASSGRQGTQRETQYF
CDR3nt: TGTGCCAGCAGCGGGCGACAGGGAACCCAACGGGAGACCCAGTACTTC

j_gene: TRBJ2-7
d_gene: .
len: 16
abundance: many
v_gene: TRBV6-6
CDR3aa: CASSYPNDGYPYEQYF
CDR3nt: TGTGCCAGCAGTTACCCCAATGACGGATACCCCTACGAGCAGTACTTC

j_gene: TRBJ1-2
d_gene: .
len: 16
abundance: .
v_gene: TRBV12-3/TRBV12-4
CDR3aa: CTSSFRILEVAYGYTF
CDR3nt: TGTACCAGCAGTTTTCGGATCCTGGAGGTGGCCTATGGCTACACCTTC

j_gene: TRBJ2-1
d_gene: .
len: 13
abundance: few
v_gene: TRBV18
CDR3aa: CASSPLEENEQFF
CDR3nt: TGTGCCAGCTCACCGCTGGAGGAGAATGAGCAGTTCTTC

j_gene: TRBJ2-5
d_gene: TRBD1
len: 15
abundance: .
v_gene: TRBV29-1
CDR3aa: CSAKRGQDARETQYF
CDR3nt: TGCAGCGCCAAAAGGGGACAGGACGCTCGGGAGACCCAGTACTTC

j_gene: TRBJ2-4
d_gene: TRBD2
len: 15
abundance: .
v_gene: TRBV12-3/TRBV12-4
CDR3aa: CASSSAGIAKNIQYF
CDR3nt: TGTGCCAGCAGTTCAGCGGGGATAGCCAAAAACATTCAGTACTTC

j_gene: TRBJ2-7
d_gene: .
len: 14
abundance: few
v_gene: TRBV6-6
CDR3aa: CASRLGGSSYEQYF
CDR3nt: TGTGCCAGCAGACTCGGGGGAAGCTCCTACGAGCAGTACTTC

j_gene: TRBJ2-3
d_gene: TRBD2
len: 16
abundance: few
v_gene: TRBV27
CDR3aa: CASSSWLAENTDTQYF
CDR3nt: TGTGCCAGCAGTTCATGGCTAGCGGAAAACACAGATACGCAGTATTTT

j_gene: TRBJ1-4
d_gene: TRBD1
len: 16
abundance: .
v_gene: TRBV3-1
CDR3aa: CASSQGSGTGGEKLFF
CDR3nt: TGTGCCAGCAGCCAAGGGTCCGGGACAGGGGGTGAAAAACTGTTTTTT

j_gene: TRBJ2-3
d_gene: .
len: 16
abundance: .
v_gene: TRBV19
CDR3aa: CASGWDIGLGFGTQYF
CDR3nt: TGTGCCAGTGGATGGGACATCGGTTTGGGGTTCGGTACGCAGTATTTT

j_gene: TRBJ2-7
d_gene: .
len: 12
abundance: few
v_gene: TRBV12-3/TRBV12-4
CDR3aa: CASSFGAQGQYF
CDR3nt: TGTGCCAGCAGTTTCGGTGCTCAAGGGCAGTACTTC

j_gene: TRBJ2-5
d_gene: TRBD2
len: 15
abundance: few
v_gene: TRBV20-1
CDR3aa: CSALNPPGLQETQYF
CDR3nt: TGCAGTGCACTCAATCCCCCGGGACTACAAGAGACCCAGTACTTC

j_gene: TRBJ1-3
d_gene: TRBD1
len: 15
abundance: .
v_gene: TRBV10-3
CDR3aa: CAISWGTGAGNTIYF
CDR3nt: TGTGCCATCAGCTGGGGGACAGGGGCTGGAAACACCATATATTTT

j_gene: TRBJ2-3
d_gene: .
len: 12
abundance: .
v_gene: TRBV7-8
CDR3aa: CASSSSSDTQYF
CDR3nt: TGTGCCAGCAGCTCGTCGTCAGATACGCAGTATTTT

j_gene: TRBJ1-1
d_gene: .
len: 14
abundance: few
v_gene: TRBV12-3/TRBV12-4
CDR3aa: CASSPPVPQSEAFF
CDR3nt: TGTGCCAGCAGTCCCCCTGTCCCGCAAAGTGAAGCTTTCTTT

j_gene: TRBJ1-1
d_gene: .
len: 13
abundance: many
v_gene: TRBV29-1
CDR3aa: CSVEEVRDAEAFF
CDR3nt: TGCAGCGTTGAAGAAGTAAGGGACGCTGAAGCTTTCTTT

j_gene: TRBJ1-1
d_gene: .
len: 16
abundance: .
v_gene: TRBV20-1
CDR3aa: CSGTPGLGQTNTEAFF
CDR3nt: TGCAGTGGCACGCCGGGCCTCGGACAAACGAACACTGAAGCTTTCTTT

j_gene: TRBJ2-2
d_gene: .
len: 14
abundance: .
v_gene: TRBV5-1
CDR3aa: CASSLDWLTGELFF
CDR3nt: TGCGCCAGCAGCTTGGATTGGCTGACCGGGGAGCTGTTTTTT

j_gene: TRBJ2-5
d_gene: .
len: 17
abundance: few
v_gene: TRBV7-9
CDR3aa: CASSLVVQAVVQETQYF
CDR3nt: TGTGCCAGCAGCTTAGTCGTCCAGGCGGTAGTTCAAGAGACCCAGTACTTC

j_gene: TRBJ2-4
d_gene: .
len: 14
abundance: few
v_gene: TRBV27
CDR3aa: CASSLGMGVNIRYF
CDR3nt: TGTGCCAGCAGTTTAGGGATGGGGGTAAACATTCGGTACTTC

j_gene: TRBJ1-1
d_gene: .
len: 16
abundance: .
v_gene: TRBV5-1
CDR3aa: CASSPAVGGGNTEAFF
CDR3nt: TGCGCCAGCAGCCCGGCGGTTGGGGGGGGGAACACTGAAGCTTTCTTT

j_gene: TRBJ1-1
d_gene: .
len: 16
abundance: .
v_gene: TRBV27
CDR3aa: CASRTIAGTVNTEAFF
CDR3nt: TGTGCCAGCAGAACCATCGCGGGGACCGTGAACACTGAAGCTTTCTTT

j_gene: TRBJ2-2
d_gene: TRBD1
len: 15
abundance: few
v_gene: TRBV12-3/TRBV12-4
CDR3aa: CASSFQGADTGELFF
CDR3nt: TGTGCCAGCAGTTTTCAGGGGGCGGACACCGGGGAGCTGTTTTTT

j_gene: TRBJ2-3
d_gene: .
len: 12
abundance: .
v_gene: TRBV30
CDR3aa: CAWTAFADTQYF
CDR3nt: TGTGCCTGGACCGCCTTCGCAGATACGCAGTATTTT

j_gene: TRBJ2-5
d_gene: TRBD2
len: 15
abundance: few
v_gene: TRBV19
CDR3aa: CASSIDSGSQETQYF
CDR3nt: TGTGCCAGTAGTATTGATAGCGGGAGCCAAGAGACCCAGTACTTC

j_gene: TRBJ2-3
d_gene: TRBD2
len: 17
abundance: .
v_gene: TRBV7-8
CDR3aa: CASSLRMTSGGTDTQYF
CDR3nt: TGTGCCAGCAGCTTAAGAATGACTAGCGGGGGTACAGATACGCAGTATTTT

j_gene: TRBJ2-1
d_gene: TRBD2
len: 15
abundance: few
v_gene: TRBV20-1
CDR3aa: CSPRVAGGSYNEQFF
CDR3nt: TGCAGTCCTCGTGTGGCGGGGGGCTCCTACAATGAGCAGTTCTTC

j_gene: TRBJ2-7
d_gene: .
len: 15
abundance: .
v_gene: TRBV11-2
CDR3aa: CASSLASREPYEQYF
CDR3nt: TGTGCCAGCAGCTTAGCATCGAGGGAGCCCTACGAGCAGTACTTC

j_gene: TRBJ2-2
d_gene: TRBD1
len: 15
abundance: .
v_gene: TRBV6-2/TRBV6-3
CDR3aa: CASSSIGQGTGELFF
CDR3nt: TGTGCCAGCAGTTCAATCGGACAGGGGACCGGGGAGCTGTTTTTT

j_gene: TRBJ2-3
d_gene: .
len: 15
abundance: .
v_gene: TRBV12-3/TRBV12-4
CDR3aa: CANTLANLGTDTQYF
CDR3nt: TGTGCCAACACCCTAGCTAACCTAGGGACAGATACGCAGTATTTT

j_gene: TRBJ2-1
d_gene: TRBD2
len: 17
abundance: .
v_gene: TRBV12-3/TRBV12-4
CDR3aa: CASSSRLAGEDQNEQFF
CDR3nt: TGTGCCAGCAGTTCCCGACTAGCGGGAGAGGATCAGAATGAGCAGTTCTTC

j_gene: TRBJ1-1
d_gene: .
len: 12
abundance: .
v_gene: TRBV7-9
CDR3aa: CASSPLGAEAFF
CDR3nt: TGTGCCAGCAGTCCTTTGGGGGCTGAAGCTTTCTTT

j_gene: TRBJ1-1
d_gene: .
len: 11
abundance: many
v_gene: TRBV28
CDR3aa: CASGRNTEAFF
CDR3nt: TGTGCCAGCGGTAGAAACACTGAAGCTTTCTTT

j_gene: TRBJ2-3
d_gene: .
len: 18
abundance: .
v_gene: TRBV7-2
CDR3aa: CASSHEGAGYFSTDTQYF
CDR3nt: TGTGCCAGCAGCCACGAGGGTGCGGGGTACTTTAGCACAGATACGCAGTATTTT

j_gene: TRBJ2-5
d_gene: .
len: 15
abundance: .
v_gene: TRBV13
CDR3aa: CASSLSVGAQETQYF
CDR3nt: TGTGCCAGCAGCCTATCCGTGGGGGCGCAGGAGACCCAGTACTTC

j_gene: TRBJ2-3
d_gene: TRBD2
len: 13
abundance: few
v_gene: TRBV29-1
CDR3aa: CSVGPGGADTQYF
CDR3nt: TGCAGCGTTGGCCCCGGGGGGGCCGATACGCAGTATTTT

j_gene: TRBJ1-4
d_gene: .
len: 15
abundance: few
v_gene: TRBV5-5
CDR3aa: CASSWGPGPREKLFF
CDR3nt: TGTGCCAGCAGCTGGGGGCCCGGACCCAGGGAAAAACTGTTTTTT

j_gene: TRBJ1-2
d_gene: TRBD1
len: 16
abundance: .
v_gene: TRBV12-3/TRBV12-4
CDR3aa: CASSLRDRGRTGGYTF
CDR3nt: TGTGCCAGCAGTTTACGGGACAGGGGGCGAACAGGGGGTTACACCTTC

j_gene: TRBJ2-7
d_gene: TRBD2
len: 15
abundance: .
v_gene: TRBV19
CDR3aa: CASSHAGTSGYEQYF
CDR3nt: TGTGCCAGTAGCCACGCCGGGACTAGCGGTTACGAGCAGTACTTC